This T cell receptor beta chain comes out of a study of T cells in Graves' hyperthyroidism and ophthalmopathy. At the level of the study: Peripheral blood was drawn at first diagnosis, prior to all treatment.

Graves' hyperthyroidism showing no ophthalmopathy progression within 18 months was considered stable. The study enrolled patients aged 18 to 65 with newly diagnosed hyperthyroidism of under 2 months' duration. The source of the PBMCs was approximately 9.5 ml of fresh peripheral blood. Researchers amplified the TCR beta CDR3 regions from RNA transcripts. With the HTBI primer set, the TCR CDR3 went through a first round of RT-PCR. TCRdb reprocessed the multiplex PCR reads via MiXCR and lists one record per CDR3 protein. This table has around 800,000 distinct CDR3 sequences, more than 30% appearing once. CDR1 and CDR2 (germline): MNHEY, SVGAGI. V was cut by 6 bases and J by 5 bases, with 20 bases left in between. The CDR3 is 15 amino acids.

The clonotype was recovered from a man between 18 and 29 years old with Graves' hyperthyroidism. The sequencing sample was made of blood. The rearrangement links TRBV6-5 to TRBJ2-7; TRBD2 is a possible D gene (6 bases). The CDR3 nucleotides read TGTGCCAGCAGCACGGCGGGACTCAACAGGAACGAGCAGTACTTC. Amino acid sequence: CASSTAGLNRNEQYF.